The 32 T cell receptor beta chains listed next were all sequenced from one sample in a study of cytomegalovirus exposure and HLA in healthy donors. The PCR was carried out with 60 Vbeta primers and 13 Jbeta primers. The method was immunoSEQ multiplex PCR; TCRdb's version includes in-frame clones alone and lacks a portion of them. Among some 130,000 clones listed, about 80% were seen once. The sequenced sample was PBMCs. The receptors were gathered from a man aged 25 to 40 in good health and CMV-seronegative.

The CDR3 region has the DNA TGTGCCAGTAGTTCGTTGGGAGGAACCCGTGAGCAGTTCTTC. Translating it yields CASSSLGGTREQFF. The chain joins TRBV19 to TRBJ2-1, with a weak D call TRBD2 (6 bases). This CDR3 contains 14 residues. Germline V gene sequence: CDR1 LNHDA, CDR2 SQIVND (reference sequence). V was shortened by 5 bases and J by 9 bases, with 17 bases between the two germline ends.

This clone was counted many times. In DNA form, the CDR3 reads TGTGCCAGTACCTCCTCCCGGGGGGGGTACAATGAGCAGTTCTTC. This encodes CASTSSRGGYNEQFF. The J gene is TRBJ2-1, the V gene TRBV19; 8 bases agree with TRBD2. Germline CDR1 and CDR2: LNHDA and SQIVND (reference sequence). V shed 7 bases, J shed 4 bases, and the junction held 9 bases outside the gene matches. The CDR3 totals 15 residues.

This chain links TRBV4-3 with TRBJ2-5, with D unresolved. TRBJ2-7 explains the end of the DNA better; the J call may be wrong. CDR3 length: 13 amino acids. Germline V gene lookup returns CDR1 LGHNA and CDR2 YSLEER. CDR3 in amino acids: CASSQVGTYEQYF. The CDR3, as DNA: TGCGCCAGCAGCCAAGTGGGCACCTACGAGCAGTACTTC.

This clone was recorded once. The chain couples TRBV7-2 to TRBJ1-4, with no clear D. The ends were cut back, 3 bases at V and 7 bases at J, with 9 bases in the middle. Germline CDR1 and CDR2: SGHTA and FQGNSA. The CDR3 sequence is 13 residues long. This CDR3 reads CASSLVRSEKLFF. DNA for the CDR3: TGTGCCAGCAGCTTGGTTAGAAGTGAAAAACTGTTTTTT.

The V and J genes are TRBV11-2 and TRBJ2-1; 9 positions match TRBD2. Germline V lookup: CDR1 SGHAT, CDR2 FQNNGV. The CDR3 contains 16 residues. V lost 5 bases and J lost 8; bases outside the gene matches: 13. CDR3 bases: TGTGCCAGCAGCAGCCAGGGACTAGCAGATTCGGATGAGCAGTTCTTC. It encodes CASSSQGLADSDEQFF.

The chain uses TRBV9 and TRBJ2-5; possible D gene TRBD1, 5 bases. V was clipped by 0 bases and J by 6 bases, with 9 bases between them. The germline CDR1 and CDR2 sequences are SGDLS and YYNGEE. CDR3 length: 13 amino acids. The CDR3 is CASSVDSGKTQYF. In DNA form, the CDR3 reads TGTGCCAGCAGCGTAGACTCAGGGAAGACCCAGTACTTC. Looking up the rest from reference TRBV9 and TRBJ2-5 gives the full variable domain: DSGVTQTPKHLITATGQRVTLRCSPRSGDLSVYWYQQSLDQGLQFLIQYYNGEERAKGNILERFSAQQFPDLHSELNLSSLELGDSALYFCASSVDSGKTQYFGPGTRLLVL.

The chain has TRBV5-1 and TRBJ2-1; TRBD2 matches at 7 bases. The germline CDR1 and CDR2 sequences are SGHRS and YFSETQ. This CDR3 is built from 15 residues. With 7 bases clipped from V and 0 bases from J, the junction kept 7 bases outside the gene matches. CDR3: CASSAGGSSYNEQFF. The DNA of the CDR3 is TGCGCCAGCTCCGCCGGCGGGAGCTCCTACAATGAGCAGTTCTTC.

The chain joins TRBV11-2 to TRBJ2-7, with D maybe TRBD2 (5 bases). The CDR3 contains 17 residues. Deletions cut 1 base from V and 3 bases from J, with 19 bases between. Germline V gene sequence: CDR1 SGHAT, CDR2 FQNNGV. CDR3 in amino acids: CASSLVRIARLDYEQYF. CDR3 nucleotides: TGTGCCAGCAGCTTAGTCCGGATAGCGCGATTGGACTACGAGCAGTACTTC.

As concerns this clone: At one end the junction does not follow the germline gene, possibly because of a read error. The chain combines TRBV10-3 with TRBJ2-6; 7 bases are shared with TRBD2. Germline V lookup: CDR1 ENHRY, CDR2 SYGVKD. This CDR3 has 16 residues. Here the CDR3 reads CAIAGTQGSGANALTF. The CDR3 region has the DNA TGTGCCATAGCGGGGACCCAAGGCTCTGGGGCCAACGCCCTGACTTTC.

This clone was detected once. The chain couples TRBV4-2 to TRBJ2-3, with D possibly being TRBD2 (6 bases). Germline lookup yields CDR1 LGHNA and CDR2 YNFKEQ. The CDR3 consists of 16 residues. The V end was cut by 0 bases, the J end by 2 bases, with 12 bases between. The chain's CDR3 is CASSQEGGLSTDTQYF. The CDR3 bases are TGTGCCAGCAGCCAAGAGGGGGGTCTCTCCACAGATACGCAGTATTTT.

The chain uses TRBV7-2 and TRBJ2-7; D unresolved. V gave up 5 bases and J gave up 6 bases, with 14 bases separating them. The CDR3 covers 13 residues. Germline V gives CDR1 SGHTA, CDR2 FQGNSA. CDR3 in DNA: TGTGCCAGCAGCCCGCCCGGTAAGTTCGAGCAGTACTTC. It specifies CASSPPGKFEQYF.

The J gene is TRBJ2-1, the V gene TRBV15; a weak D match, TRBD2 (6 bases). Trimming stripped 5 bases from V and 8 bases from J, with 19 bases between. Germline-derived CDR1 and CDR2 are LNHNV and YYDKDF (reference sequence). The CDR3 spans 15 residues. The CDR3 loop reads CATSGSKEGPDEQFF. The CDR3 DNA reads TGTGCCACCAGCGGATCGAAGGAGGGGCCGGATGAGCAGTTCTTC.

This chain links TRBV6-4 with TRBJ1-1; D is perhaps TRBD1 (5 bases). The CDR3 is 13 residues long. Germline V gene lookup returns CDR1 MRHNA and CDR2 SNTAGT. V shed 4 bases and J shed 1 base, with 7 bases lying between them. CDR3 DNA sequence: TGTGCCAGCAGTGTACAGGAGAACACTGAAGCTTTCTTT. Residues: CASSVQENTEAFF.

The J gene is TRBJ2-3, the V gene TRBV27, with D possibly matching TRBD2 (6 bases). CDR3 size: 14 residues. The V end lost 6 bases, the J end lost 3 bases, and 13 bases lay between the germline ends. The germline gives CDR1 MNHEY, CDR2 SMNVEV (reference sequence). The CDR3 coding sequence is TGTGCCAGCAGCCTCCGTGGAGGGACAGATACGCAGTATTTT. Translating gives CASSLRGGTDTQYF.

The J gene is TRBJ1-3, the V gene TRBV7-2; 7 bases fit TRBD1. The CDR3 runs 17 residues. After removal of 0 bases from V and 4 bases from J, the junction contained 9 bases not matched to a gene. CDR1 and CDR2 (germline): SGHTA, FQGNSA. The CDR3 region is CASSLAHTGVSGNTIYF. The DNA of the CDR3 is TGTGCCAGCAGCTTAGCGCATACAGGGGTATCCGGAAACACCATATATTTT.

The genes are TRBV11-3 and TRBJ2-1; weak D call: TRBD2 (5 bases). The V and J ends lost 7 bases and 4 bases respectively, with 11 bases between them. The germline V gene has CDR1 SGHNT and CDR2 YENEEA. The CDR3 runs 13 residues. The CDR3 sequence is CASTGGQYNEQFF. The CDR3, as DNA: TGTGCCAGCACCGGCGGGCAATACAATGAGCAGTTCTTC. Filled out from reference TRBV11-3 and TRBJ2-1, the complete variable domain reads EAGVVQSPRYKIIEKKQPVAFWCNPISGHNTLYWYLQNLGQGPELLIRYENEEAVDDSQLPKDRFSAERLKGVDSTLKIQPAELGDSAVYLCASTGGQYNEQFFGPGTRLTVL.

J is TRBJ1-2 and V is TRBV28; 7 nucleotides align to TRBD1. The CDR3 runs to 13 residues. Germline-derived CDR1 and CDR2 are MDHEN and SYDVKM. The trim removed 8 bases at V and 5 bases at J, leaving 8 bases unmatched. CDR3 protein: CASHAQGPYGYTF. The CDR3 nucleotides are TGTGCCAGCCACGCACAGGGGCCTTATGGCTACACCTTC.

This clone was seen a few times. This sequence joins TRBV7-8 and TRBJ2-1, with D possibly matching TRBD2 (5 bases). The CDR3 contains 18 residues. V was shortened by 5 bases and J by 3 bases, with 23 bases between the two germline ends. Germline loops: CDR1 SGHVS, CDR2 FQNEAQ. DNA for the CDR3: TGTGCCAGCAGCCCCTATAGGGTGGTGACGGGAATCTACAATGAGCAGTTCTTC. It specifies CASSPYRVVTGIYNEQFF.

CDR3 in amino acids: CASSPLASRPNDEQFF. In DNA form, the CDR3 reads TGTGCCAGCTCACCCCTCGCTTCGCGTCCCAACGATGAGCAGTTCTTC. The chain joins TRBV18 to TRBJ2-1, with D hard to call. This CDR3 is built from 16 residues. CDR1 is KGHSH and CDR2 is LQKENI in the germline V gene. The germline V and J ends were trimmed by 3 bases and 8 bases, with 20 bases remaining between them.

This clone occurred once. The CDR3 region is CASTSGTGSSYNEQFF. CDR3 bases: TGCGCCAGCACTTCCGGGACAGGGAGCTCCTACAATGAGCAGTTCTTC. V and J are TRBV5-1 and TRBJ2-1, with 9 bases matching TRBD1. Germline-derived CDR1 and CDR2 are SGHRS and YFSETQ. This CDR3 comprises 16 residues. V lost 6 bases and J lost 0; bases outside the gene matches: 7.

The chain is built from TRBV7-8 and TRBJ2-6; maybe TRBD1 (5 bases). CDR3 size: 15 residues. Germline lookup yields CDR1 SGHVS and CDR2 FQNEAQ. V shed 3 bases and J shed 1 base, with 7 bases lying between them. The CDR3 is CASSFSGSGANVLTF. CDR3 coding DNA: TGTGCCAGCAGCTTTTCAGGGTCTGGGGCCAACGTCCTGACTTTC.

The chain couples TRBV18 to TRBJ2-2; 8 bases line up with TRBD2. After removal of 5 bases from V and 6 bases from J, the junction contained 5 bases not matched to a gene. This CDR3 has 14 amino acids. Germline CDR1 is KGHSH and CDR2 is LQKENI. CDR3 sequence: CASSSGLDPGELFF. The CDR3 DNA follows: TGTGCCAGCTCATCGGGACTAGACCCCGGGGAGCTGTTTTTT.

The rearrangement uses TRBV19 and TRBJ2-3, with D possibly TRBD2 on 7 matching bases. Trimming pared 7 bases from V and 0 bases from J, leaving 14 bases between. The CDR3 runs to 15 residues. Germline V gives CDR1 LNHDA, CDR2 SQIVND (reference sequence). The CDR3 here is CASTLGGASTDTQYF. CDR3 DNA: TGTGCCAGTACCCTAGGGGGGGCTAGCACAGATACGCAGTATTTT. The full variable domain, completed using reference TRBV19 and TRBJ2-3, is DGGITQSPKYLFRKEGQNVTLSCEQNLNHDAMYWYRQDPGQGLRLIYYSQIVNDFQKGDIAEGYSVSREKKESFPLTVTSAQKNPTAFYLCASTLGGASTDTQYFGPGTRLTVL.

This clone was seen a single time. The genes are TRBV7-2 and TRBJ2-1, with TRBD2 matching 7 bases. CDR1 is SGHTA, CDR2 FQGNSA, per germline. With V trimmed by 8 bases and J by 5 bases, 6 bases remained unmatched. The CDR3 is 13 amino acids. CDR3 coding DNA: TGTGCCAGCGCCGGGGACTACCACAATGAGCAGTTCTTC. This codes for CASAGDYHNEQFF.

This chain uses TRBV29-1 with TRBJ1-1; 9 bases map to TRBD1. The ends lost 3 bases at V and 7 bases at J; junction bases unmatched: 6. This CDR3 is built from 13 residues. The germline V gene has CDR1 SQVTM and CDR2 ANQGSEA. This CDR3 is CSVEGDRAGEAFF. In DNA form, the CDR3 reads TGCAGCGTTGAGGGGGACAGGGCTGGTGAAGCTTTCTTT.

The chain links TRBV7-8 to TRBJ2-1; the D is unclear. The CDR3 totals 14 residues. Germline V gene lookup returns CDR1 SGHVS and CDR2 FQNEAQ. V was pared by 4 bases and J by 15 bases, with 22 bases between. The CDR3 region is CASSSQLLDIYLFF. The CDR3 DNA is TGTGCCAGCAGCTCTCAACTCCTCGATATATATCTGTTCTTC.

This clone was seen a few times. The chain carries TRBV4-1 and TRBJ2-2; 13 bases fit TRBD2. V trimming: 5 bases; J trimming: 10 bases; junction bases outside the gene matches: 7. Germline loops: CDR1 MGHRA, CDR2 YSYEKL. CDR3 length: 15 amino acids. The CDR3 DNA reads TGCGCCAGCAGCAAAGGACTAGCGGGAGCAGCGGAGCTGTTTTTT. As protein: CASSKGLAGAAELFF.

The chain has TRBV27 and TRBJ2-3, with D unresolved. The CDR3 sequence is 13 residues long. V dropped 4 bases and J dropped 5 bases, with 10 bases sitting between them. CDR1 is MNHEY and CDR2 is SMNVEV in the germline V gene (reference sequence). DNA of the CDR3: TGTGCCAGCAGTTATACCTCCGGAGATACGCAGTATTTT. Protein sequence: CASSYTSGDTQYF.

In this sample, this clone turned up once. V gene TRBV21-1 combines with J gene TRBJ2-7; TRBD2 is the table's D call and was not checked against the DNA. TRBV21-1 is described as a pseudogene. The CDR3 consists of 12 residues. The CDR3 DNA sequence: TGTGCCAGCCCGACTACCACCTACGAGCAGTACTTC. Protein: CASPTTTYEQYF.

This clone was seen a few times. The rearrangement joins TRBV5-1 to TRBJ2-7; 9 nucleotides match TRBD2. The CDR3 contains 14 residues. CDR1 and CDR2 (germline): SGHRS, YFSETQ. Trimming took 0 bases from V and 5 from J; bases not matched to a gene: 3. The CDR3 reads CASSLGSGSHEQYF. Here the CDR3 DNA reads TGCGCCAGCAGCTTGGGTAGCGGGAGCCACGAGCAGTACTTC.

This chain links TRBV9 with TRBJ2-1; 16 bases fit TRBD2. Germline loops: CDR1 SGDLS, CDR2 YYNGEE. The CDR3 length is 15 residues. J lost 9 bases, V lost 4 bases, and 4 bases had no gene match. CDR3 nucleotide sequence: TGTGCCAGCAGCCTAGGGACTAGCGGGAGGGTTGAGCAGTTCTTC. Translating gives CASSLGTSGRVEQFF.

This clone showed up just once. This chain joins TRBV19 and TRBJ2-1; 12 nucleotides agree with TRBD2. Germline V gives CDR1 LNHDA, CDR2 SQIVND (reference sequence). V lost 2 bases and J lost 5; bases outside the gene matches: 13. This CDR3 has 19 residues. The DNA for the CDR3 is TGTGCCAGTAGTATATCGGGGGCGTTGGCTAGCGGGAGGGACAATGAGCAGTTCTTC. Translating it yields CASSISGALASGRDNEQFF. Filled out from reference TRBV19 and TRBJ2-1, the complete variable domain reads DGGITQSPKYLFRKEGQNVTLSCEQNLNHDAMYWYRQDPGQGLRLIYYSQIVNDFQKGDIAEGYSVSREKKESFPLTVTSAQKNPTAFYLCASSISGALASGRDNEQFFGPGTRLTVL.